This T cell receptor beta chain derives from a study of blood T cells in healthy people across ages (dated by TCRdb to 2013 to 2016). Looking at the study overall: In model experiments, roughly one uniquely barcoded TCR beta cDNA molecule per two T cells was captured by template switching. The study measured age-related changes in TCR beta repertoire diversity using deep sequencing normalized with unique cDNA molecular identifiers. The donors were divided into four age groups: young (average around 16 years), middle-aged (about 39), aged (roughly 66) and long-lived (approximately 74). To avoid experimental bias, donors of different ages were randomly spread across the sequencing lanes. The study analyzed two additional independent replicas of 1 million unique cDNA reads from the same blood draw for two donors, one aged 18 to 30 and one aged 80 or older. Overall study outcomes, separate from this receptor: Conclusive comparison of naive and antigen-experienced compartments was prevented by the profiling of bulk unsorted PBMCs. Observed TCR beta diversity correlated strongly with the percentage of naive T cells measured by flow cytometry. Estimates of total diversity based on one million sequenced T cells were considered lower bounds and underestimates. Compared with the aged group, the long-lived group had more naive CD4+ T cells, fewer expanded clones and increased TCR diversity, a pattern suggesting age selection. The CMV infection status of donors was not known, potentially confounding age-related changes in expanded clonotypes. As age increased, observed TCR beta diversity per million T cells dropped in a roughly linear way, and a significant reduction was already evident by age 40.

Libraries came from 5' RACE. A second PCR of roughly 7 to 12 cycles was run with a J-beta primer mix and a sample-barcoded 5' primer. Each TCR beta cDNA molecule received a unique molecular identifier from a template-switch 5' adaptor carrying 12 random nucleotides. Each sample yielded at least 2.5 million CDR3-containing paired-end reads. The Mint cDNA synthesis kit, primed by a TRBC-specific oligonucleotide, was used to synthesize first-strand cDNA from all RNA. After uracil-DNA glycosylase treatment, a first 18-cycle PCR used universal primers M1SS and BC2_uni_R on all cDNA. The authors' pipeline ran thus. Each sample was normalized by randomly selecting 1 million high-quality reads, each carrying a distinct molecular identifier. Reads sharing molecular identifiers were discarded rather than binned into consensus sequences. CDR3 identification, clonotype clustering and error correction used MiTCR with a Q25 quality threshold and the strictest error-elimination algorithm. A nonparametric unseen species model using Euler transformation provided a lower-bound estimate of total TCR beta diversity. The public reads were quality trimmed at Q25 with fastp and then assembled into clones with MiXCR by TCRdb, keeping productive beta chains. CDR3 protein duplicates are merged, each entry listing the most common genes and DNA. The V and J calls and clone size are TCRdb's, not the authors'. Recorded for this sample are 1.8 million or so distinct CDR3 sequences; about two fifths of them occurred a single time. Roughly 23% of the sample belongs to the ten largest clones.

As concerns this clonotype: Its specific antigen is unknown. Per-base qualities were not stored, and no clone one base away is much larger.

Trimming at the junction amounts to 0 bases on V and 2 bases on J, and the germline ends lie 16 bases apart. Spanning cysteine to phenylalanine, the CDR3 consists of 17 amino acids. The kept DNA is CDR3 alone, 51 bases in frame from the first base. Based on the germline V gene (reference sequence), the CDR1 and CDR2 sequences are DFQATT and SNEGSKA. Donors were 40 or so systemically healthy Caucasian individuals from Russia aged roughly 6 to 90 years. Each donor gave around 9.9 milliliters of peripheral blood, collected into EDTA-treated Vacutainer tubes. PBMCs were isolated by Ficoll-Paque density-gradient centrifugation, with at least 7 million obtained per sample. Total RNA, at least 6 micrograms per sample, was extracted from PBMCs with Trizol reagent. For every donor, flow cytometry on a PBMC aliquot measured the percentage of naive CD45RAhigh/CD27high T cells.

The sequence joins TRBV20-1 to TRBJ1-4; TRBD1 could be the D gene, as 6 bases match. Material for sequencing was blood. This TCR came from a human donor in good health. The CDR3 in this case is CSARDRVTGWTNEKLFF. The nucleotide sequence is given as TGCAGTGCTAGAGATCGGGTCACAGGGTGGACTAATGAAAAACTGTTTTTT.